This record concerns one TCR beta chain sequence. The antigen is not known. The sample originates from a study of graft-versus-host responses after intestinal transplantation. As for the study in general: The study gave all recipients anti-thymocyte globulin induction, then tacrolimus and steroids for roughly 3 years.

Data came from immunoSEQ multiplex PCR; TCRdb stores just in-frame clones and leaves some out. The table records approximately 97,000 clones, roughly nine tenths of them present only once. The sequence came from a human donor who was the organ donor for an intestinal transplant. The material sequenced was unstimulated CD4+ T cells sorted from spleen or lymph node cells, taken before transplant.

The CDR3 reads CASSKDGRNYGYTF. The CDR3 bases are TGTGCCAGTAGTAAGGACGGGAGGAACTATGGCTACACCTTC. The chain is built from TRBV19 and TRBJ1-2; D is unresolved. In germline, CDR1 is LNHDA, CDR2 SQIVND (reference sequence). CDR3 length: 14 amino acids. Trimming took 4 bases from V and 2 from J, leaving 11 bases between them.